A selection of T cell receptor beta chains follows, all from one sample in a study of cytomegalovirus exposure and HLA in healthy donors. Assay: immunoSEQ multiplex PCR; the TCRdb copy retains only in-frame clones and omits some. The sample consists of roughly 140,000 clones, around 79% of them appearing once. Sample: PBMCs. The source is a man aged 50-60 years in good health and CMV-seropositive. The CDR3 runs from the conserved cysteine through the conserved F or W. The D gene is left open where the match is weak. The listing skips clone size in some rows; elsewhere it reads once, few, many or a size class.

j_call clone_size v_call d_call cdr3_aa cdr3_nt
TRBJ2-1 few TRBV18 . CASSAMDAGEQFF TGTGCCAGCTCAGCCATGGACGCAGGGGAGCAGTTCTTC
TRBJ2-7 . TRBV18 . CASHSTYEQYF TGTGCCAGCCATTCAACCTACGAGCAGTACTTC
TRBJ2-3 few TRBV5-1 TRBD2 CASSSSGYTDTQYF TGCGCCAGCAGCTCTAGCGGATACACAGATACGCAGTATTTT
TRBJ1-2 . TRBV18 TRBD1 CASSPTPPFRGLWDSNYGYTF TGTGCCAGCTCACCAACACCCCCCTTTCGGGGCCTTTGGGACAGTAACTATGGCTACACCTTC
TRBJ2-7 . TRBV2 . CASRMGRSYEQYF TGTGCCAGCAGGATGGGTCGGAGCTACGAGCAGTACTTC
TRBJ1-2 . TRBV7-9 TRBD1 CASSPATGTNYGYTF TGTGCCAGCAGCCCCGCGACAGGGACTAACTATGGCTACACCTTC
TRBJ2-1 . TRBV7-9 . CSSSLSGGGHEQFF TGTTCCAGCAGCTTATCAGGAGGAGGGCATGAGCAGTTCTTC
TRBJ1-3 . TRBV5-1 TRBD1 CASSWTTGAGNTIYF TGCGCCAGCAGCTGGACGACAGGGGCAGGAAACACCATATATTTT
TRBJ1-2 . TRBV5-1 . CASSLTGLYGYTF TGCGCCAGCAGCTTGACGGGACTCTATGGCTACACCTTC
TRBJ2-4 . TRBV25-1 TRBD1 CASSETGVENIQYF TGTGCCAGCAGTGAAACAGGGGTGGAAAACATTCAGTACTTC
TRBJ2-7 . TRBV28 TRBD2 CASGPLAGGNYEQYF TGTGCCAGCGGTCCATTAGCGGGAGGGAACTACGAGCAGTACTTC
TRBJ1-6 . TRBV5-1 . CASSLEGGRSPLHF TGCGCCAGCAGCTTGGAAGGGGGTCGATCACCCCTCCACTTT
TRBJ2-7 . TRBV23-1 . CASSQSSGLGEASYEQYF TGCGCCAGCAGTCAATCGTCGGGCCTGGGGGAGGCTTCCTACGAGCAGTACTTC
TRBJ1-6 . TRBV9 TRBD1 CASSADRGASPLHF TGTGCCAGCAGCGCCGACAGGGGGGCCTCACCCCTCCACTTT
TRBJ2-7 few TRBV25-1 . CASSEFGGPSSYEQYF TGTGCCAGCAGTGAATTCGGGGGTCCCAGCTCCTACGAGCAGTACTTC
TRBJ2-7 . TRBV2 TRBD1 CASSERATGGYEQYF TGTGCCAGCAGTGAACGGGCGACAGGGGGCTACGAGCAGTACTTC
TRBJ1-2 few TRBV5-1 TRBD1 CASSPGQRFPTYTF TGCGCCAGCAGCCCGGGACAGCGATTCCCTACCTACACCTTC
TRBJ2-7 . TRBV27 . CASSLVRGARSYEQYF TGTGCCAGCAGTTTGGTTCGGGGGGCGCGATCCTACGAGCAGTACTTC
TRBJ1-5 . TRBV7-9 . CASSAYNSNQPQHF TGTGCCAGCAGCGCCTATAATAGCAATCAGCCCCAGCATTTT
TRBJ1-5 . TRBV23-1 TRBD1 CASSYGQGAHSNQPQHF TGCGCCAGCAGTTATGGACAGGGGGCACATAGCAATCAGCCCCAGCATTTT
TRBJ2-5 . TRBV27 . CASSWLDRQETQYF TGTGCCAGCAGTTGGCTGGACAGACAGGAGACCCAGTACTTC
TRBJ1-2 . TRBV7-9 . CASSPALFYGYTF TGTGCCAGCAGTCCCGCCCTATTCTATGGCTACACCTTC
TRBJ2-3 . TRBV5-1 TRBD2 CASSWGPGLAADTQYF TGCGCCAGCAGCTGGGGCCCGGGACTAGCCGCAGATACGCAGTATTTT
TRBJ2-5 . TRBV5-5 . CASSLSETQYF TGTGCCAGCAGCTTGTCGGAGACCCAGTACTTC
TRBJ1-1 . TRBV5-6 . CASSLAQEAFF TGTGCCAGCAGCTTGGCCCAGGAAGCTTTCTTT
TRBJ1-2 . TRBV2 TRBD1 CASSIGRQGASGYTF TGTGCCAGCAGTATTGGGAGACAGGGGGCATCTGGCTACACCTTC
TRBJ1-5 . TRBV4-1 . CASSQDSEVAQHF TGCGCCAGCAGCCAAGATTCTGAGGTGGCCCAGCATTTT
TRBJ2-7 . TRBV11-2 TRBD2 CASSPVLGLAPFSYEQYF TGCGCCAGCAGCCCCGTATTAGGACTAGCTCCTTTCTCCTACGAGCAGTACTTC
TRBJ2-1 few TRBV4-2 TRBD2 CASSRISGTYNEQFF TGTGCCAGCAGCCGAATTAGCGGGACCTACAATGAGCAGTTCTTC
TRBJ1-1 . TRBV15 TRBD1 CATSSGIGGYTEAFF TGTGCCACCAGCAGCGGAATAGGGGGCTACACTGAAGCTTTCTTT
TRBJ2-7 once TRBV7-8 TRBD2 CASSPEGLAGVQQYF TGTGCCAGCAGCCCCGAGGGACTAGCGGGAGTGCAGCAGTACTTC
TRBJ1-4 . TRBV27 . CASSWRRNEKLFF TGTGCCAGCAGTTGGCGGAGGAATGAAAAACTGTTTTTT
TRBJ1-4 . TRBV9 . CASSVSGANEKLFF TGTGCCAGCAGCGTAAGTGGGGCGAATGAAAAACTGTTTTTT
TRBJ2-1 . TRBV7-8 . CASSLATIHSYNEQFF TGTGCCAGCAGCTTAGCCACAATACACTCCTACAATGAGCAGTTCTTC
TRBJ2-3 . TRBV29-1 TRBD1 CSVVKGQGSTDTQYF TGCAGCGTTGTTAAAGGACAGGGTAGCACAGATACGCAGTATTTT
TRBJ1-4 . TRBV4-1 . CASSQEPRSTNEKLFF TGCGCCAGCAGCCAAGAGCCTCGGTCAACTAATGAAAAACTGTTTTTT
TRBJ1-4 . TRBV10-3 TRBD1 CAISEGTGPTEKLFF TGTGCCATCAGTGAGGGGACAGGCCCCACCGAAAAACTGTTTTTT
TRBJ2-7 . TRBV11-2 TRBD2 CASSLVGGLASYEQYF TGTGCCAGCAGCTTAGTAGGGGGACTAGCCTCCTACGAGCAGTACTTC
TRBJ1-2 . TRBV28 . CASSFPPRGRKLYGYTF TGTGCCAGCAGTTTTCCCCCCAGGGGACGAAAACTATATGGCTACACCTTC
TRBJ1-2 . TRBV19 . CASSQYRVDYGYTF TGTGCCAGTAGTCAATACAGGGTAGACTATGGCTACACCTTC
TRBJ2-1 . TRBV29-1 . CSVVGQYNEQFF TGCAGCGTTGTTGGCCAGTACAATGAGCAGTTCTTC
TRBJ1-1 . TRBV6-1 . CASSAPREAFF TGTGCCAGCAGTGCCCCGAGGGAAGCTTTCTTT
TRBJ1-4 . TRBV7-8 . CASSLQGREKLFF TGTGCCAGCAGCTTACAGGGTAGGGAAAAACTGTTTTTT
TRBJ2-7 . TRBV29-1 . CSVAESSYEQYF TGCAGCGTTGCCGAGAGCTCCTACGAGCAGTACTTC
TRBJ2-7 . TRBV5-5 TRBD1 CASSPGTGRGEQYF TGTGCCAGCAGCCCCGGGACAGGGCGGGGCGAGCAGTACTTC
TRBJ1-2 . TRBV11-1 TRBD1 CASSSDREIYGYTF TGTGCCAGCAGCTCCGACAGGGAGATCTATGGCTACACCTTC
TRBJ1-6 . TRBV2 . CASSPGVQSPLHF TGTGCCAGCAGTCCAGGGGTACAATCACCCCTCCACTTT
TRBJ2-3 . TRBV10-3 TRBD2 CAIRVAGDSDTQYF TGTGCCATCAGGGTAGCGGGAGATTCAGATACGCAGTATTTT
TRBJ2-7 . TRBV5-6 TRBD1 CASSLLPTGAYEQYF TGTGCCAGCAGCCTCCTTCCGACAGGGGCCTACGAGCAGTACTTC
TRBJ2-1 . TRBV6-5 TRBD2 CASGKTLAGRNEQFF TGTGCCAGCGGAAAAACACTAGCGGGACGTAATGAGCAGTTCTTC
TRBJ2-5 . TRBV5-1 TRBD2 CASSPDLTRGEETQYF TGCGCCAGCAGCCCAGACCTCACCCGGGGGGAAGAGACCCAGTACTTC